This TCR beta chain stems from a study of graft-versus-host responses after intestinal transplantation (dated by TCRdb to about 2021). With regard to the full study: Multivisceral, liver-intestinal, or isolated intestinal transplants were received by the recipients. Every recipient was given anti-thymocyte globulin induction, followed by around three years of maintenance tacrolimus and steroids. Rather than going through the commercial service, samples from a few later patients were sequenced in-house on an Illumina MiSeq and processed with MiXCR. Bulk TCR-beta CDR3 sequencing was used to track graft-versus-host and host-versus-graft alloreactive T cell clones in the graft, circulation and bone marrow after intestinal transplantation. Donor T cell macrochimerism was defined as a peak of at least 4% donor T cells among recipient peripheral blood mononuclear cells. To identify alloreactive clones, pre-transplant mixed lymphocyte reaction products were sequenced and compared with unstimulated pre-transplant donor and recipient T cells. The cohort enrolled about 23 intestinal transplant recipients, one of whom was a retransplant, and 3 patients without pretransplant specimens were excluded.

The time point label, read with the paper, signifies: cells obtained before transplantation from donor or recipient. In mixed lymphocyte reactions, about 200,000 CFSE-labeled pre-transplant responders were plated with about 200,000 irradiated violet-dye-labeled stimulators and cultured for 5 to 6 days. Proliferating CD3+CD4+CFSE-low and CD3+CD8+CFSE-low responder cells were FACS-sorted on a BD Influx sorter after the mixed lymphocyte reaction. A remark on this clone: No quality values exist for individual bases; no much larger clone is one base distant.

Summary of the overall study and its limitations: GvH clones were detected in recipient bone marrow, and some of these GvH clones were observed earlier in ileal mucosa or blood, consistent with an intestinal mucosal origin. Early after transplant, peak levels of circulating GvH clones were associated with declines in HvG clones. Patients with donor T cell macrochimerism had high GvH to HvG T cell clonal ratios in their allografts. The relatively low number and heterogeneity of intestinal transplant patients limited the conclusions.

From a lookup of the germline V gene, CDR1 and CDR2 are SNHLY and FYNNEI. V loses 11 bases at its end and J loses 3 bases; junction bases beyond the gene matches: 10. From the cysteine through the phenylalanine, the CDR3 covers 14 amino acids. Only the CDR3 DNA is retained, 42 bases long and in frame from the first base. Library method: the immunoSEQ multiplex PCR assay. In most patients, genomic DNA was isolated using the Qiagen DNeasy Blood and Tissue Kit and sent frozen to Adaptive Biotechnologies for TCR sequencing. High-throughput TCR-beta CDR3 sequencing of genomic DNA from most patients was performed by Adaptive Biotechnologies. In the paper's pipeline: Adaptive's ImmunoSEQ software was the source of the TCR sequencing data for 18 patients, while three other patients were processed with MiXCR and VDJtools. CD4 versus CD8 sorting errors were corrected by removing sequences found in both subsets at a frequency ratio below 5:1. CDR3 nucleotide sequences shared by donor and recipient were removed because the origin of these sequences could not be assigned. To count as alloreactive, a clone needed at least 2-fold expansion over unstimulated cells and a minimum CFSE-low frequency of 0.002% (template counts) or 0.001% (read counts). Clones detected in sequenced pre-transplant spleen, lymph node, or MLR CFSE-low populations of the donor or recipient were defined as mappable. The cumulative frequency of alloreactive clones was calculated as a percentage of all sequences, weighted by copy number. This is the immuneACCESS table as TCRdb keeps it, with only in-frame sequences that have V and J called. A part of the clones is gone; compared with another copy, unresolved V genes explain less than half, and the rest is unexplained. The V and J calls and clone size were taken over from that table, and D and trimming were inferred from the DNA. Within this sample are over 20,000 clones, with more than 40% of them counted one time only. Of the sample, roughly 0.94% falls within the top ten clones.

The sample here was alloreactive CD4+ T cells from a mixed lymphocyte reaction culture, taken before intestinal transplant. Explained via the paper, the cell subset or site label denotes: CFSE-low proliferating T cells sorted from roughly six-day pre-transplant mixed lymphocyte reaction (GvH or HvG direction). This chain is built from TRBV2 and TRBJ2-5; TRBD2 aligns with 9 central bases. This TCR came from a human patient who received an intestinal transplant. For the CDR3, the sequence is CALRSASGEETQYF. The DNA is TGTGCCTTAAGGTCGGCTAGCGGGGAAGAGACCCAGTACTTC.